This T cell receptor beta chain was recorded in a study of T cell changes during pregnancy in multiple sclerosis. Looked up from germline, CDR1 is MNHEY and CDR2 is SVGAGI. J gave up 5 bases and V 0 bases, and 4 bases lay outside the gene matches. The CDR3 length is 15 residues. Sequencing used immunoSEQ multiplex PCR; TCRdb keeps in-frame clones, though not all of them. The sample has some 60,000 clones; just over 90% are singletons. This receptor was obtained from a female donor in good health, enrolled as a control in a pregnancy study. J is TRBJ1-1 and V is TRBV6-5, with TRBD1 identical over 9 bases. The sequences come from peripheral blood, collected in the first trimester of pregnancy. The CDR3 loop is CASSYSGTGITEAFF. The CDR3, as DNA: TGTGCCAGCAGTTACTCCGGGACAGGGATAACTGAAGCTTTCTTT.